A single TCR beta chain is shown here with its context. The CDR3 length is 14 residues. Germline V gene data show CDR1 as SGHNT and CDR2 as YYREEE (reference sequence). The germline V and J ends were trimmed by 0 bases and 6 bases, with 13 bases remaining between them. The entry originates in a study of T cell responses to AZD1222 COVID-19 vaccine. Generated by immunoSEQ multiplex PCR, the TCRdb table keeps only in-frame clones and is missing some. Here the sample spans just under 95,000 clones, approximately 91% being singletons. The starting material was peripheral blood, obtained on day 0 of AZD1222 vaccination. This chain uses TRBV5-4 with TRBJ2-7; weak D call: TRBD2 (5 bases). This receptor was taken from an adult in good health. The CDR3 DNA sequence: TGTGCCAGCAGCTTGGAGGTGGGAGTCGCCGAGCAGTACTTC. This codes for CASSLEVGVAEQYF.